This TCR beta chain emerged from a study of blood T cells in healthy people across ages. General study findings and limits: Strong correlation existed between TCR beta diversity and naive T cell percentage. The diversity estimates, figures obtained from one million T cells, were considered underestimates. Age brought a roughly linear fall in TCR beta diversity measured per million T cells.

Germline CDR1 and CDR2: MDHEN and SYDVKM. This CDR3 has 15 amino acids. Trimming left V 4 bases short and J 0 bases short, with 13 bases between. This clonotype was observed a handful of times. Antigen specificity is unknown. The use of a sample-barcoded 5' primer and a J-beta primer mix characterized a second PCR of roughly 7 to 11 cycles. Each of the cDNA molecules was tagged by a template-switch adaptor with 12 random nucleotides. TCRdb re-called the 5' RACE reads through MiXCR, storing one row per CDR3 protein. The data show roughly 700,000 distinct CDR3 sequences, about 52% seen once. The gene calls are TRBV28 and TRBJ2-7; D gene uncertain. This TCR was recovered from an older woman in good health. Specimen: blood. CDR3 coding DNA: TGTGCCAGCAGTTCATTCACCAGTTCCTCCTACGAGCAGTACTTC. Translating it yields CASSSFTSSSYEQYF.